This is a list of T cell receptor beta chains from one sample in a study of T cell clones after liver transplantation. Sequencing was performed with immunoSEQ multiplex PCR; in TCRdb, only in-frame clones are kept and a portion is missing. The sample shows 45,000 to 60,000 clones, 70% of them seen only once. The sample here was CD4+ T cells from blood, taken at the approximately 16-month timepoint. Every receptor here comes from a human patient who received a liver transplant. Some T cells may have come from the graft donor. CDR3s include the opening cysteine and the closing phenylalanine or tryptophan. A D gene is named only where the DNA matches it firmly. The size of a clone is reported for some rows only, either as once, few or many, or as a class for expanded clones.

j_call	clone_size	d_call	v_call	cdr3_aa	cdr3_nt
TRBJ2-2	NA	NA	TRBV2	CASSERTANTGELFF	TGTGCCAGCAGTGAGCGGACGGCGAATACCGGGGAGCTGTTTTTT
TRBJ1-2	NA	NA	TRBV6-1	CASRAWTDSSYGYTF	TGTGCCAGCAGAGCATGGACGGACTCGTCCTATGGCTACACCTTC
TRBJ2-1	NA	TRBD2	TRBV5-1	CASSTASGGNEQFF	TGCGCCAGCAGCACGGCTAGCGGGGGGAATGAGCAGTTCTTC
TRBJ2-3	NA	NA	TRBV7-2	CASSFYSSTDTQYF	TGTGCCAGCAGCTTTTACTCGAGCACAGATACGCAGTATTTT
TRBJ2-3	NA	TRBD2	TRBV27	CASSRGGQAYTDTQYF	TGTGCCAGCAGCCGCGGGGGTCAGGCCTACACAGATACGCAGTATTTT
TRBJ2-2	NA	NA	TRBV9	CASSVVEAPGGELFF	TGTGCCAGCAGCGTAGTGGAGGCCCCAGGGGGGGAGCTGTTTTTT
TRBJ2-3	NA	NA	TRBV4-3	CASSQEWGLAGDVGLTDTQYF	TGCGCCAGCAGCCAAGAATGGGGACTTGCGGGTGATGTCGGGTTGACAGATACGCAGTATTTT
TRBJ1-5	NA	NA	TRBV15	CATSRAEGGNQPQHF	TGTGCCACCAGCAGAGCGGAGGGCGGCAATCAGCCCCAGCATTTT
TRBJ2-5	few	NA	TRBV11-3	CASSQSGTTQGTQYF	TGTGCCAGCAGCCAATCCGGGACAACTCAGGGGACCCAGTACTTC
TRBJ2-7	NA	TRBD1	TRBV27	CASRVDRGEGEQYF	TGTGCCAGCAGGGTGGACAGGGGTGAGGGCGAGCAGTACTTC
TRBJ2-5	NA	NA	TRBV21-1	CASSKPHRGRNQETQYF	TGTGCCAGCAGCAAACCCCACAGGGGCCGCAACCAAGAGACCCAGTACTTC